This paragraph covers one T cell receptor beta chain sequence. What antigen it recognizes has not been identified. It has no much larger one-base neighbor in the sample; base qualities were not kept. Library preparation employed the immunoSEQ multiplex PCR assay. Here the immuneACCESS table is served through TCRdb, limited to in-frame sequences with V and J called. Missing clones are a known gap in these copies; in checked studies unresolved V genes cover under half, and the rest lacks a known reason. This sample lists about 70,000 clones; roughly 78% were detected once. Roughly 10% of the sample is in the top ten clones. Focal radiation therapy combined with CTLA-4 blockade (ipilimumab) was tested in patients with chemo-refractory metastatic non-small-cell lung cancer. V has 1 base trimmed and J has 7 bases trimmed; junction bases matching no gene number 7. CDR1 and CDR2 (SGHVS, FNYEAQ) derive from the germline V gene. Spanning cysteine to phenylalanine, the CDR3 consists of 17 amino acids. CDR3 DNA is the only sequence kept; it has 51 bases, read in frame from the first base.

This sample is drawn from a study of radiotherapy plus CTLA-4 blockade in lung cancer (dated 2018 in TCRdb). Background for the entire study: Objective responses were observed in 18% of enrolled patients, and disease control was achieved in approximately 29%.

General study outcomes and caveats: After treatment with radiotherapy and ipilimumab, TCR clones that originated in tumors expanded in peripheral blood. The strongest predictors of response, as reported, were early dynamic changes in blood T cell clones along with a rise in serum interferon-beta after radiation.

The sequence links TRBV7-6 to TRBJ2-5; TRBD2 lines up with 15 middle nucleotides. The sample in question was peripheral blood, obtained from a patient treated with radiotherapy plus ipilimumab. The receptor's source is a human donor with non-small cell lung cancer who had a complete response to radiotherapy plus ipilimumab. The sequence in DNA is TGTGCCAGCAGCTTAGGAAGTCCGGGACTAGCGGGGGGGACCCAGTACTTC. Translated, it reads CASSLGSPGLAGGTQYF.